Following are 16 T cell receptor beta chains from one sample sequenced in a study of T cells after posttransplantation cyclophosphamide. Generated by immunoSEQ multiplex PCR, the TCRdb table keeps only in-frame clones and is missing some. The sample contains approximately 26,000 clones, 86% of which appear only once. Sequencing used PBMCs. These TCRs come from a man aged 50-59 years.

The V and J genes are TRBV11-3 and TRBJ1-2; D possibly corresponds to TRBD1 (6 bases). The CDR3 spans 14 residues. CDR1 is SGHNT and CDR2 is YENEEA in the germline V gene. V was shortened by 1 base and J by 8 bases, with 14 bases between the two germline ends. The CDR3 spells CASSLVAAGAGYTF. The CDR3 DNA follows: TGTGCCAGCAGCTTAGTGGCCGCGGGGGCCGGCTACACCTTC.

This chain uses TRBV5-4 with TRBJ2-1; the D gene could be TRBD1 or TRBD2 (6 bases each). V lost 4 bases to trimming and J lost 5 bases, with 16 bases between them. Germline-derived CDR1 and CDR2 are SGHNT and YYREEE (reference sequence). This CDR3 is 15 amino acids long. CDR3 residues: CASSLGGPNNNEQFF. For the CDR3, the DNA is TGTGCCAGCAGCCTGGGGGGCCCGAACAACAATGAGCAGTTCTTC.

This CDR3 is CAWSVQWARYTF. The DNA of the CDR3 is TGTGCCTGGAGTGTACAATGGGCCCGCTACACCTTC. The V gene is TRBV30, the J gene TRBJ1-2; D remains unclear. The V and J ends lost 0 bases and 9 bases respectively, with 11 bases between them. The CDR3 totals 12 residues. Germline loops: CDR1 GTSNPN, CDR2 SVGIG (reference sequence). The full variable domain, its missing parts supplied by reference TRBV30 and TRBJ1-2, is SQTIHQWPATLVQPVGSPLSLECTVEGTSNPNLYWYRQAAGRGLQLLFYSVGIGQISSEVPQNLSASRPQDRQFILSSKKLLLSDSGFYLCAWSVQWARYTFGSGTRLTVV.

V is TRBV7-8 and J is TRBJ1-2; 7 bases are shared with TRBD1. V was pared by 0 bases and J by 6 bases, with 4 bases of the junction left unmatched. The germline V gene has CDR1 SGHVS and CDR2 FQNEAQ. CDR3 length equals 14 residues. CDR3: CASSLAGQEDGYTF. The CDR3 DNA sequence: TGTGCCAGCAGCTTAGCAGGACAGGAGGATGGCTACACCTTC.

The V and J genes are TRBV5-1 and TRBJ2-3, with 11 bases identical to TRBD2. Germline V lookup: CDR1 SGHRS, CDR2 YFSETQ. This CDR3 contains 15 residues. Trimming at V came to 4 bases and at J to 5 bases, leaving 6 bases not matched to a gene. CDR3 region: CASSPGTSGGDTQYF. The CDR3 bases are TGCGCCAGCAGCCCGGGGACTAGCGGAGGAGATACGCAGTATTTT. Together with reference TRBV5-1 and TRBJ2-3, the CDR3 gives the full variable domain: KAGVTQTPRYLIKTRGQQVTLSCSPISGHRSVSWYQQTPGQGLQFLFEYFSETQRNKGNFPGRFSGRQFSNSRSEMNVSTLELGDSALYLCASSPGTSGGDTQYFGPGTRLTVL.

The genes are TRBV5-1 and TRBJ2-7; 7 bases map to TRBD1. The CDR3 runs 18 residues. Trimming cost V 4 bases and J 0 bases; bases outside gene matches: 16. The V gene's germline CDR1 is SGHRS and CDR2 YFSETQ. The CDR3 loop is CASSPSAGGLPSSYEQYF. The CDR3 DNA is TGCGCCAGCAGCCCCTCGGCAGGGGGTCTCCCGAGCTCCTACGAGCAGTACTTC.

The chain joins TRBV30 to TRBJ2-7; 13 bases align to TRBD2. The V segment lost 3 bases and the J segment 6 bases; nucleotides outside the gene matches: 8. Looked up from germline, CDR1 is GTSNPN and CDR2 is SVGIG (reference sequence). The CDR3 contains 15 residues. The DNA of the CDR3 is TGTGCCTGGAGCCTCGGACTAGCGGGGGCACGCGAGCAGTACTTC. Residues: CAWSLGLAGAREQYF.

DNA for the CDR3: TGTGCCAGCAGCTTGGCCCGGGGGAAGGGAGACTATGGCTACACCTTC. It is translated as CASSLARGKGDYGYTF. This sequence joins TRBV5-6 and TRBJ1-2, with D maybe TRBD1 (5 bases). The germline CDR1 and CDR2 sequences are SGHDT and YYEEEE. The CDR3 is made up of 16 amino acids. Trimming removed 0 bases at V and 3 bases at J, with 15 bases between.

This clone showed up just a few times. The chain joins TRBV30 to TRBJ1-6; maybe TRBD1 (5 bases). The CDR3 is 15 residues long. Germline CDR1 and CDR2: GTSNPN and SVGIG (reference sequence). The V end lost 0 bases, the J end lost 7 bases, and 13 bases lay between the germline ends. The DNA of the CDR3 is TGTGCCTGGAGTGTAGGAACAGGTCGAAATTCACCCCTCCACTTT. This gives the protein CAWSVGTGRNSPLHF. Supplemented by reference TRBV30 and TRBJ1-6, the full variable domain reads SQTIHQWPATLVQPVGSPLSLECTVEGTSNPNLYWYRQAAGRGLQLLFYSVGIGQISSEVPQNLSASRPQDRQFILSSKKLLLSDSGFYLCAWSVGTGRNSPLHFGNGTRLTVT.

This chain connects TRBV7-9 to TRBJ2-2; D unclear. The V gene's germline CDR1 is SEHNR and CDR2 FQNEAQ (reference sequence). CDR3 length: 13 residues. The V end lost 1 base, the J end lost 5 bases, and 5 bases lay between the germline ends. The CDR3 is CASSLGATGELFF. CDR3 DNA sequence: TGTGCCAGCAGCTTAGGGGCGACCGGGGAGCTGTTTTTT.

The chain carries TRBV2 and TRBJ1-3; D is uncertain. V was clipped by 4 bases and J by 3 bases, with 7 bases between them. The CDR3 runs 13 residues. Per germline, CDR1 SNHLY and CDR2 FYNNEI. CDR3 nucleotides: TGTGCCAGCAGTGGAAACTATGGAAACACCATATATTTT. The encoded protein is CASSGNYGNTIYF.

The rearrangement uses TRBV7-3 and TRBJ2-2; 7 nucleotides agree with TRBD1. There are 15 residues in the CDR3. Trimming at V came to 5 bases and at J to 2 bases, leaving 5 bases not matched to a gene. Per the germline V gene, CDR1 is SGHTA and CDR2 is FQGTGA. The CDR3 loop is CASSPYRGNTGELFF. CDR3 nucleotide sequence: TGTGCCAGCAGCCCATACAGGGGTAACACCGGGGAGCTGTTTTTT.

The chain carries TRBV11-3 and TRBJ1-1, with D possibly matching TRBD1 (6 bases). Between the trimmed V and J ends, which lost 5 bases and 3 bases, there was a span of 10 bases. The CDR3 spans 13 residues. CDR1 SGHNT and CDR2 YENEEA come from the germline V gene. The CDR3 sequence: CASSRHRDTEAFF. In nucleotides, the CDR3 is TGTGCCAGCAGCCGCCACAGGGACACTGAAGCTTTCTTT.

A single count supports this clone. Here the CDR3 DNA reads TGCGCCAGCAGCCAAGATCAGGGCCCCCTCAACTATGGCTACACCTTC. Translation: CASSQDQGPLNYGYTF. The chain recombines TRBV4-1 with TRBJ1-2, with D possibly matching TRBD1 (5 bases). Germline CDR1 MGHRA, CDR2 YSYEKL. This CDR3 comprises 16 residues. Trimming stripped 0 bases from V and 2 bases from J, with 13 bases between.

The chain has TRBV2 and TRBJ1-5; D remains unclear. Germline lookup yields CDR1 SNHLY and CDR2 FYNNEI. V dropped 5 bases and J dropped 6 bases, with 5 bases sitting between them. This CDR3 comprises 11 residues. Here the CDR3 DNA reads TGTGCCAGCAGTCTTCTTCAGCCCCAGCATTTT. This translates into CASSLLQPQHF.

In nucleotides, the CDR3 is TGTGCCAGTAGTAAAGATACGCGGTCCTACGAGCAGTACTTC. Protein: CASSKDTRSYEQYF. V usage is TRBV19 and J usage is TRBJ2-7, with no clear D. V was shortened by 4 bases and J by 1 base, with 11 bases between the two germline ends. Germline V gene sequence: CDR1 LNHDA, CDR2 SQIVND (reference sequence). This CDR3 contains 14 residues.